What follows are 23 T cell receptor beta chains derived from one specimen sequenced in a study of brain T cells in children with intractable seizures. The data were produced by immunoSEQ multiplex PCR, yet TCRdb's version contains in-frame clones alone and is incomplete. Counted here are about 320,000 clones, 85% to 95% occurring once; the ten biggest clones make up 4.5% to 7%. Documented time point: blood from clinic visit 5 months post-surgery; TSC patient then seizure free. The starting material was peripheral blood, obtained about 5 months after surgery. These receptors were collected from a boy younger than two with tuberous sclerosis and intractable seizures.

The V call is TRBV11-2, the J call TRBJ1-5; D perhaps matches TRBD1 (6 bases). Germline CDR1 and CDR2: SGHAT and FQNNGV. This CDR3 has 15 residues. V was cut by 1 base and J by 4 bases, with 11 bases left in between. This CDR3 is CASSLGGAENQPQHF. DNA for the CDR3: TGTGCCAGCAGCTTAGGGGGGGCAGAAAATCAGCCCCAGCATTTT.

This chain connects TRBV11-3 to TRBJ2-7, with 10 bases that match TRBD2. CDR1 is SGHNT and CDR2 is YENEEA in the germline V gene. The CDR3 contains 15 residues. J was trimmed by 5 bases and V by 5 bases; bases with no gene match: 9. The CDR3 DNA reads as TGTGCCAGCAGCCCGAGACTAGCGGGTTCTCACGAGCAGTACTTC. It yields the protein CASSPRLAGSHEQYF.

The chain uses TRBV7-2 and TRBJ1-2; no clear D. The V and J ends lost 6 bases and 5 bases respectively, with 13 bases between them. Germline V gene data show CDR1 as SGHTA and CDR2 as FQGNSA. The length of the CDR3 is 13 residues. CDR3 in DNA: TGTGCCAGCAGTGGGAGTATAGGGTATGGCTACACCTTC. This codes for CASSGSIGYGYTF. The complete variable domain, with remaining parts taken from reference TRBV7-2 and TRBJ1-2, reads GAGVSQSPSNKVTEKGKDVELRCDPISGHTALYWYRQSLGQGLEFLIYFQGNSAPDKSGLPSDRFSAERTGGSVSTLTIQRTQQEDSAVYLCASSGSIGYGYTFGSGTRLTVV.

This chain uses TRBV6-5 with TRBJ1-1, with no clear D. This CDR3 is 13 amino acids long. V dropped 8 bases and J dropped 0 bases, with 10 bases sitting between them. Germline lookup yields CDR1 MNHEY and CDR2 SVGAGI. CDR3 nucleotide sequence: TGTGCCAGCCGTCCGAGTTTGAACACTGAAGCTTTCTTT. It is translated as CASRPSLNTEAFF.

The chain couples TRBV2 to TRBJ1-2; 7 bases line up with TRBD1. CDR1 is SNHLY, CDR2 FYNNEI, per germline. J was trimmed by 1 base and V by 9 bases; bases with no gene match: 8. The CDR3 is 14 amino acids. CDR3 nucleotides: TGTGCCAGTGGCAGGACAGGCCTTAACTATGGCTACACCTTC. Amino acids: CASGRTGLNYGYTF.

CDR3 amino acids: CASSLGTDLTDTQYF. CDR3 coding DNA: TGTGCCAGCAGCTTGGGTACAGACCTCACAGATACGCAGTATTTT. V usage is TRBV5-5 and J usage is TRBJ2-3; D gene uncertain. V dropped 0 bases and J dropped 2 bases, with 10 bases sitting between them. The CDR3 runs 15 residues. Germline values: CDR1 SGHKS, CDR2 YYEKEE (reference sequence).

The chain recombines TRBV30 with TRBJ1-6, with a tentative D call TRBD1 (6 bases). V shed 3 bases and J shed 3 bases, with 18 bases lying between them. The CDR3 is 17 amino acids. Germline CDR1 and CDR2: GTSNPN and SVGIG (reference sequence). CDR3 sequence reads: CAWSLPTGEFYNSPLHF. The CDR3 nucleotides read TGTGCCTGGAGCTTACCGACAGGCGAGTTCTATAATTCACCCCTCCACTTT.

The chain combines TRBV7-5 with TRBJ1-3. TRBV7-5 is shown as a pseudogene. The CDR3 runs 12 residues. CDR3 residues: CARKAGGNTIYF. The CDR3 DNA is TGTGCCCGGAAAGCGGGGGGAAACACCATATATTTT.

The J gene is TRBJ1-2, the V gene TRBV7-9; tentatively, D is TRBD1 (5 bases). CDR1 is SEHNR and CDR2 is FQNEAQ in the germline V gene (reference sequence). V shed 1 base and J shed 3 bases, with 24 bases lying between them. CDR3 size: 19 residues. The CDR3 DNA sequence: TGTGCCAGCAGCTTAGATTATAGGCGCTCGGAAACCAGGGACTATGGCTACACCTTC. It specifies CASSLDYRRSETRDYGYTF.

This chain links TRBV7-9 with TRBJ1-5; D not resolved. The CDR3 has 15 amino acids. With 5 bases removed from V and 4 bases from J, the gap between germline ends came to 15 bases. Germline values: CDR1 SEHNR, CDR2 FQNEAQ (reference sequence). CDR3 sequence: CASSIGLGDNQPQHF. The CDR3 coding sequence is TGTGCCAGCAGCATCGGACTCGGGGATAATCAGCCCCAGCATTTT. The complete variable domain, with remaining parts taken from reference TRBV7-9 and TRBJ1-5, reads DTGVSQNPRHKITKRGQNVTFRCDPISEHNRLYWYRQTLGQGPEFLTYFQNEAQLEKSRLLSDRFSAERPKGSFSTLEIQRTEQGDSAMYLCASSIGLGDNQPQHFGDGTRLSIL.

The chain recombines TRBV15 with TRBJ1-1, with no clear D. The CDR3 has 16 residues. V lost 0 bases to trimming and J lost 0 bases, with 11 bases between them. Germline assignment: CDR1 LNHNV and CDR2 YYDKDF (reference sequence). The DNA of the CDR3 is TGTGCCACCAGCAGAGATGGAGGGCTCCTGAACACTGAAGCTTTCTTT. Its protein is CATSRDGGLLNTEAFF.

This rearrangement joins TRBV9 to TRBJ1-1, with D possibly being TRBD1 (6 bases). The CDR3 consists of 14 residues. The germline V gene encodes CDR1 SGDLS and CDR2 YYNGEE. V lost 4 bases and J 1 base, leaving 11 bases between the germline ends. DNA for the CDR3: TGTGCCAGCAGCCCTTTACAGGGGAACACTGAAGCTTTCTTT. Amino acid sequence: CASSPLQGNTEAFF.

This chain uses TRBV28 with TRBJ1-1; D may be TRBD1 (5 bases). The germline V gene has CDR1 MDHEN and CDR2 SYDVKM. The CDR3 has 16 amino acids. Trimming shortened V by 6 bases and J by 3 bases, and 20 bases separated the two germline ends. The CDR3 DNA is TGTGCCAGCAGCAGAGGGGACGGATCGTTATACACTGAAGCTTTCTTT. Residues: CASSRGDGSLYTEAFF.

The V call is TRBV28, the J call TRBJ2-2; 14 bases fit TRBD2. J lost 4 bases, V lost 5 bases, and 12 bases had no gene match. The CDR3 is 19 amino acids. Germline-derived CDR1 and CDR2 are MDHEN and SYDVKM. The CDR3 nucleotides are TGTGCCAGCAGTCCTTACGGCGGGACTAGCGGGAGTCGCACCGGGGAGCTGTTTTTT. It yields the protein CASSPYGGTSGSRTGELFF.

The chain links TRBV6-6 to TRBJ2-7; 8 bases map to TRBD2. V gave up 6 bases and J gave up 3 bases; unmatched junction bases: 4. The CDR3 loop spans 13 amino acids. CDR1 and CDR2 from the germline V gene are MNHNY and SVGAGI (reference sequence). CDR3 region: CASRETSDYEQYF. The DNA for the CDR3 is TGTGCCAGCAGGGAGACTAGCGACTACGAGCAGTACTTC.

The chain joins TRBV2 to TRBJ1-3; no clear D gene. Trimming cost V 3 bases and J 0 bases, with 12 bases left between them. Germline loops: CDR1 SNHLY, CDR2 FYNNEI. The CDR3 is made up of 16 amino acids. DNA for the CDR3: TGTGCCAGCAGTGACTTTTTACTAAGCTCTGGAAACACCATATATTTT. Its protein is CASSDFLLSSGNTIYF.

The chain employs TRBV25-1 and TRBJ2-3; TRBD2 matches 9 bases. CDR3 length: 16 residues. The V gene's germline CDR1 is MGHDK and CDR2 SYGVNS. With 2 bases clipped from V and 2 bases from J, the junction kept 5 bases outside the gene matches. The CDR3 spells CASSEVLAGPTDTQYF. The CDR3 DNA reads TGTGCCAGCAGTGAAGTGCTAGCGGGGCCCACAGATACGCAGTATTTT.

The chain uses TRBV18 and TRBJ2-7; unclear D gene. V was clipped by 6 bases and J by 3 bases, with 18 bases between them. This CDR3 region has 15 residues. Germline V CDR1 and CDR2: KGHSH, LQKENI. The CDR3 nucleotides are TGTGCCAGCTCCGTTGGTAGGACGGCCCTCTACGAGCAGTACTTC. Translated, it gives CASSVGRTALYEQYF.

This chain connects TRBV6-5 to TRBJ2-1, with 8 bases lining up with TRBD2. The CDR3 totals 15 residues. From germline, CDR1 is MNHEY and CDR2 SVGAGI. Trimming removed 2 bases from V and 7 bases from J; junction bases left unmatched: 7. Here the CDR3 DNA reads TGTGCCAGCAGTTACGATATAGCGGGGCGAAATGAGCAGTTCTTC. Translation: CASSYDIAGRNEQFF.

J is TRBJ1-6 and V is TRBV7-9; D is possibly TRBD1 (6 bases). With 4 bases removed from V and 8 bases from J, the gap between germline ends came to 12 bases. Germline CDR1 reads SEHNR; CDR2 reads FQNEAQ (reference sequence). The CDR3 spans 14 residues. CDR3: CASSWGPRDSPLHF. CDR3 bases: TGTGCCAGCAGCTGGGGGCCCAGGGATTCACCCCTCCACTTT.

The chain links TRBV6-1 to TRBJ1-5, with 8 bases fitting TRBD1. V was pared by 3 bases and J by 0 bases, with 7 bases of the junction left unmatched. The germline CDR1 and CDR2 sequences are MNHNS and SASEGT. The CDR3 runs 17 residues. CDR3 sequence reads: CASSDLGTGYSNQPQHF. CDR3 sequence (DNA): TGTGCCAGCAGTGATTTGGGGACAGGTTATAGCAATCAGCCCCAGCATTTT.

The chain uses TRBV30 and TRBJ2-2; 7 nucleotides align to TRBD2. CDR3 size: 13 residues. With 7 bases clipped from V and 6 bases from J, the junction kept 8 bases outside the gene matches. Looked up from germline, CDR1 is GTSNPN and CDR2 is SVGIG (reference sequence). CDR3 residues: CASRGGSPGELFF. As DNA, the CDR3 is TGTGCCTCTAGGGGCGGGAGCCCCGGGGAGCTGTTTTTT.

The chain recombines TRBV29-1 with TRBJ1-1; no firm D call. The V gene's germline CDR1 is SQVTM and CDR2 ANQGSEA. CDR3 length: 13 amino acids. Deletions cut 4 bases from V and 0 bases from J, with 9 bases between. In DNA form, the CDR3 reads TGCAGCGTTGGACCGGGCATGAACACTGAAGCTTTCTTT. Amino acid sequence: CSVGPGMNTEAFF.